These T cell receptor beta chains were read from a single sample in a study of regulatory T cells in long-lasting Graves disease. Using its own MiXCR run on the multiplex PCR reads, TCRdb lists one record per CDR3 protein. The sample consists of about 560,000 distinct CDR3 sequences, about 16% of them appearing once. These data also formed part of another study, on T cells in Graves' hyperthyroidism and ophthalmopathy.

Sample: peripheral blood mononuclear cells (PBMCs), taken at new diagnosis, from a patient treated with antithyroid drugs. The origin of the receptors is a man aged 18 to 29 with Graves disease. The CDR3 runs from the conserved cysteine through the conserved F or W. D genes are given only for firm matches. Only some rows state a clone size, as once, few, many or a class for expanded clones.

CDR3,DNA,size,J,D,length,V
CSASRAGLPNEQFF,TGCAGTGCTAGTAGAGCGGGGCTGCCCAATGAGCAGTTCTTC,many,TRBJ2-1,TRBD2,14,TRBV20-1
CASSLVSRDPNEQFF,TGCGCCAGCAGCTTGGTGAGCCGGGACCCCAATGAGCAGTTCTTC,many,TRBJ2-1,NA,15,TRBV5-1
CASRLDRGTEAFF,TGTGCCAGCAGATTAGATCGTGGCACTGAAGCTTTCTTT,few,TRBJ1-1,NA,13,TRBV7-9
CAIRNGQSAYEQYF,TGTGCCATCAGGAACGGTCAGTCCGCGTACGAGCAGTACTTC,many,TRBJ2-7,NA,14,TRBV10-3
CSAAKPGLQETQYF,TGCAGTGCCGCGAAGCCGGGACTACAAGAGACCCAGTACTTC,NA,TRBJ2-5,TRBD2,14,TRBV20-1
CASSWNRATNEKLFF,TGTGCCAGCAGTTGGAACAGGGCAACTAATGAAAAACTGTTTTTT,NA,TRBJ1-4,NA,15,TRBV12-3/TRBV12-4
CSAREQYDQPQHF,TGCAGTGCTAGAGAACAGTATGATCAGCCCCAGCATTTT,many,TRBJ1-5,NA,13,TRBV20-1
CASSIDKYSNQPQHF,TGTGCCAGCAGCATAGACAAGTATAGCAATCAGCCCCAGCATTTT,few,TRBJ1-5,NA,15,TRBV6-1
CASSRSGSNYEQYF,TGTGCCAGCAGCCGTAGCGGGAGTAATTACGAGCAGTACTTC,many,TRBJ2-7,TRBD2,14,TRBV7-2
CSARGRAYGNQPQHF,TGCAGTGCTAGGGGCAGGGCTTATGGCAATCAGCCCCAGCATTTT,NA,TRBJ1-5,NA,15,TRBV20-1
CASSQGLADTQYF,TGTGCCAGCAGCCAGGGACTAGCAGATACGCAGTATTTT,many,TRBJ2-3,TRBD2,13,TRBV3-1
CASGLRDRTNSPLHF,TGTGCTAGTGGTTTGAGGGACAGAACCAATTCACCCCTCCACTTT,many,TRBJ1-6,TRBD1,15,TRBV12-5
CASSDTGLLSYNEQFF,TGTGCCAGCAGCGACACGGGACTACTGTCTTACAATGAGCAGTTCTTC,many,TRBJ2-1,TRBD2,16,TRBV28
CASSPRADNSNQPQHF,TGTGCCAGCAGCCCCCGGGCGGATAATAGCAATCAGCCCCAGCATTTT,many,TRBJ1-5,NA,16,TRBV11-2
CASSSLEVQETQYF,TGTGCCAGCAGTTCGCTTGAAGTGCAAGAGACCCAGTACTTC,many,TRBJ2-5,NA,14,TRBV28
CASGQEAGSGEQYF,TGTGCCAGCGGCCAAGAAGCAGGGAGTGGCGAGCAGTACTTC,few,TRBJ2-7,NA,14,TRBV14
CASARNTGELFF,TGTGCCAGCGCCAGGAACACCGGGGAGCTGTTTTTT,NA,TRBJ2-2,NA,12,TRBV2
CASSSELDRGSPLHF,TGTGCCAGCAGCTCTGAGTTGGACAGGGGTTCACCCCTCCACTTT,few,TRBJ1-6,TRBD1,15,TRBV7-9
CASSQDGLAGGGRNEQFF,TGTGCCAGCAGCCAAGATGGACTAGCGGGAGGGGGACGCAATGAGCAGTTCTTC,many,TRBJ2-1,TRBD2,18,TRBV3-1
CSVEGNSGSGLGAGELFF,TGCAGCGTTGAGGGGAATAGCGGGAGTGGCCTCGGGGCCGGGGAGCTGTTTTTT,NA,TRBJ2-2,TRBD2,18,TRBV29-1
CASRAPSSYEQYF,TGTGCCAGCAGGGCTCCGAGCTCCTACGAGCAGTACTTC,many,TRBJ2-7,NA,13,TRBV28
CASAGQGLYNEQFF,TGTGCCAGCGCTGGGCAGGGACTTTATAATGAGCAGTTCTTC,NA,TRBJ2-1,NA,14,TRBV28
CAAASGAEQYF,TGTGCCGCAGCTTCGGGAGCAGAGCAGTACTTC,NA,TRBJ2-7,NA,11,TRBV27
CASSLYDGRGSETQYF,TGTGCCAGCAGCTTGTATGATGGCAGGGGGAGTGAGACCCAGTACTTC,few,TRBJ2-5,TRBD1,16,TRBV5-1
CASSQPVRGGYEQYF,TGTGCCAGCAGTCAGCCGGTCAGGGGAGGGTACGAGCAGTACTTC,many,TRBJ2-7,NA,15,TRBV28
CASSPTSGAGGTDTQYF,TGTGCCAGCTCACCAACTAGCGGAGCTGGGGGCACAGATACGCAGTATTTT,NA,TRBJ2-3,TRBD2,17,TRBV18
CASSDGWETRF,TGTGCCAGCAGTGACGGGTGGGAGACGCGGTTC,NA,TRBJ2-1,NA,11,TRBV6-1
CSAPGLLYEQYF,TGCAGTGCACCGGGACTGCTCTACGAGCAGTACTTC,NA,TRBJ2-7,NA,12,TRBV20-1
CASSVVGGGFTEAFF,TGTGCCAGCAGCGTAGTAGGGGGGGGGTTCACTGAAGCTTTCTTT,few,TRBJ1-1,NA,15,TRBV9
CASSNFQGYTF,TGTGCCAGCAGCAACTTTCAGGGCTACACCTTC,few,TRBJ1-2,NA,11,TRBV6-1
CSARRDRMRYEQYF,TGCAGTGCACGCCGGGACAGGATGAGGTACGAGCAGTACTTC,many,TRBJ2-7,TRBD1,14,TRBV20-1
CASSPPGQGHGYTF,TGTGCCAGCAGCCCTCCGGGACAGGGGCATGGCTACACCTTC,NA,TRBJ1-2,TRBD1,14,TRBV14
CASSLAVRLADYNEQFF,TGTGCCAGCAGCTTAGCTGTCAGACTAGCGGATTACAATGAGCAGTTCTTC,NA,TRBJ2-1,TRBD2,17,TRBV7-9
CASLRLAGGNGDTQYF,TGTGCCAGCCTAAGACTAGCGGGAGGGAATGGGGATACGCAGTATTTT,NA,TRBJ2-3,TRBD2,16,TRBV19
CASSILGGLQPQHF,TGTGCCAGTAGTATATTGGGGGGGCTTCAGCCCCAGCATTTT,NA,TRBJ1-5,NA,14,TRBV19
CASSPTDNSPLHF,TGTGCCAGCAGTCCGACAGATAATTCACCCCTCCACTTT,NA,TRBJ1-6,NA,13,TRBV3-1
CASSPTGGALETQYF,TGTGCCAGCAGCCCGACAGGGGGCGCTTTAGAGACCCAGTACTTC,NA,TRBJ2-5,TRBD1,15,TRBV7-3
CASSLRVGQARTYEQYF,TGCGCCAGCAGCTTGCGAGTTGGGCAGGCCCGGACCTACGAGCAGTACTTC,many,TRBJ2-7,NA,17,TRBV5-1
CASSLERQSSNQPQHF,TGTGCCAGCAGCCTAGAACGGCAGTCTAGCAATCAGCCCCAGCATTTT,many,TRBJ1-5,NA,16,TRBV3-1
CASSLDTTSDGYTF,TGTGCCAGCAGCTTAGACACCACGTCAGATGGCTACACCTTC,few,TRBJ1-2,NA,14,TRBV11-2
CASSAGLAGGTYEQFF,TGCGCCAGCAGCGCGGGACTAGCGGGAGGCACGTATGAGCAGTTCTTC,NA,TRBJ2-1,TRBD2,16,TRBV5-1
CASSSWTGALTYEQYF,TGTGCCAGCAGTTCCTGGACAGGGGCATTGACCTACGAGCAGTACTTC,many,TRBJ2-7,TRBD1,16,TRBV27
CSARAGGAKNIQYF,TGCAGTGCTAGAGCAGGGGGAGCCAAAAACATTCAGTACTTC,NA,TRBJ2-4,TRBD1,14,TRBV20-1
CASSSVVDTHTQYF,TGTGCCAGCAGCTCTGTAGTGGACACTCATACGCAGTATTTT,few,TRBJ2-3,NA,14,TRBV7-9
CAIRETGGAAEAFF,TGTGCCATCAGGGAAACAGGGGGCGCGGCTGAAGCTTTCTTT,NA,TRBJ1-1,TRBD1,14,TRBV10-3
CSGGGNTGELFF,TGCAGCGGGGGTGGAAACACCGGGGAGCTGTTTTTT,many,TRBJ2-2,NA,12,TRBV29-1
CASSPGGGRTGQPQHF,TGTGCCAGCAGTCCAGGGGGGGGCAGGACCGGCCAGCCCCAGCATTTT,many,TRBJ1-5,TRBD1,16,TRBV12-3/TRBV12-4
CASSSQVTYEQYF,TGTGCCAGCAGCTCGCAGGTTACCTACGAGCAGTACTTC,many,TRBJ2-7,NA,13,TRBV7-8
CASSLNVASGTDTQYF,TGTGCCAGCAGCTTAAACGTAGCGAGCGGGACAGATACGCAGTATTTT,NA,TRBJ2-3,NA,16,TRBV7-3
CASSFKGTGRYEQYF,TGCGCCAGCAGCTTTAAAGGGACAGGGCGCTACGAGCAGTACTTC,NA,TRBJ2-7,TRBD1,15,TRBV5-1
CASSFLNFARGQFF,TGTGCCAGCAGCTTTCTCAACTTTGCTCGTGGGCAGTTCTTC,many,TRBJ2-1,NA,14,TRBV11-2
CASSLTAGSEGYTF,TGTGCCAGCAGCCTGACAGCGGGATCGGAAGGCTACACCTTC,many,TRBJ1-2,NA,14,TRBV2
CASSPKSPQGKETQYF,TGTGCCAGCAGCCCCAAATCGCCGCAGGGGAAAGAGACCCAGTACTTC,many,TRBJ2-5,NA,16,TRBV6-1